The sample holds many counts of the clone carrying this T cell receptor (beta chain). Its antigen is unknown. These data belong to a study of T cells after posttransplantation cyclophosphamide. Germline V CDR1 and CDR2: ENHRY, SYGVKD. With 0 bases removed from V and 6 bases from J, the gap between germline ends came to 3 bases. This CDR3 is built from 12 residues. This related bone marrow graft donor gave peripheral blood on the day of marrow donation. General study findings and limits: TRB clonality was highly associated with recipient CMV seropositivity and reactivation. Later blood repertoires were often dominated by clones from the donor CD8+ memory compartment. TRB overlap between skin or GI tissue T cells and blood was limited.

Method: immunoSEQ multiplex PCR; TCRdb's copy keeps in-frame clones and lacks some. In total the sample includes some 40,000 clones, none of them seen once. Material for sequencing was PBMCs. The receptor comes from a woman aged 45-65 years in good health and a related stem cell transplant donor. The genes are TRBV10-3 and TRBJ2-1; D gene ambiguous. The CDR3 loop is CAISESLNEQFF. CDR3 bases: TGTGCCATCAGTGAGTCACTCAATGAGCAGTTCTTC.